These T cell receptor beta chains were read from a single sample in a study of CD8 T cells in Susac syndrome. TCRdb ran MiXCR on the immunoSEQ multiplex PCR reads and lists one entry per CDR3 protein. The profile shows over 350,000 distinct CDR3 sequences, roughly 85% of them singletons. Specimen: CD8+ T cells from PBMCs. The receptors shown here come from a human donor with multiple sclerosis. Each CDR3 is given with its conserved first and last residue. A D gene is named only where the DNA matches it firmly. Clone size is stated in some rows and not others, as once, few, many or a class when expanded.

V gene,clone size,J gene,D gene,CDR3 protein,CDR3 DNA
TRBV15,NA,TRBJ1-6,NA,CATSRTGYGSPLHF,TGTGCCACCAGCAGGACAGGTTATGGATCACCCCTCCACTTT
TRBV2,NA,TRBJ2-1,TRBD2,CASSVLAGGRNEQFF,TGTGCCAGCAGTGTACTAGCGGGAGGGCGAAATGAGCAGTTCTTC
TRBV15,NA,TRBJ2-7,NA,CATSEGGVQSEQYF,TGTGCCACCAGCGAGGGGGGGGTACAGAGCGAGCAGTACTTC
TRBV29-1,NA,TRBJ2-7,TRBD2,CSVLTSSAYEQYF,TGCAGCGTCCTGACTAGCTCGGCCTACGAGCAGTACTTC
TRBV6-4,NA,TRBJ2-2,NA,CASSDSKGTPTSRNTGELFF,TGTGCCAGCAGTGACTCGAAAGGGACACCTACCTCCCGCAACACCGGGGAGCTGTTTTTT
TRBV5-1,few,TRBJ2-7,NA,CASSAFQGQSYEQYF,TGCGCCAGCAGCGCCTTCCAGGGCCAAAGCTACGAGCAGTACTTC
TRBV6-2/TRBV6-3,NA,TRBJ1-1,NA,CASSGRGMNTEAFF,TGTGCCAGCTCGGGACGGGGGATGAACACTGAAGCTTTCTTT
TRBV12-3/TRBV12-4,NA,TRBJ1-6,NA,CASSFKGESSYNSPLHF,TGTGCCAGCAGTTTCAAAGGGGAAAGTTCCTATAATTCACCCCTCCACTTT
TRBV4-1,few,TRBJ1-5,NA,CASSQWEGPQHF,TGCGCCAGCAGCCAATGGGAGGGGCCCCAGCATTTT
TRBV9,NA,TRBJ2-7,TRBD1,CASSVDHRGKSYEQYF,TGTGCCAGCAGCGTAGACCACAGGGGGAAGTCGTACGAGCAGTACTTC
TRBV27,NA,TRBJ1-2,TRBD1,CASRLAGGGYGYTF,TGTGCCAGCAGGCTTGCAGGGGGCGGCTATGGCTACACCTTC
TRBV6-6,NA,TRBJ2-1,NA,CASSYSTGEQFF,TGTGCCAGCAGTTACTCGACGGGTGAGCAGTTCTTC
TRBV5-6,NA,TRBJ2-2,NA,CASSLGAAPRAGELFF,TGTGCCAGCAGCTTGGGGGCTGCCCCTCGGGCCGGGGAGCTGTTTTTT
TRBV30,NA,TRBJ2-7,NA,CAWSVGPAEQYF,TGTGCCTGGAGTGTGGGGCCCGCGGAGCAGTACTTC
TRBV12-3/TRBV12-4,NA,TRBJ2-5,TRBD2,CASSFTSGGPNQETQYF,TGTGCCAGCAGTTTTACTAGCGGGGGGCCGAATCAAGAGACCCAGTACTTC
TRBV19,NA,TRBJ2-3,NA,CASSITAGSTDTQYF,TGTGCCAGTAGTATTACTGCGGGAAGCACAGATACGCAGTATTTT
TRBV5-6,once,TRBJ1-1,NA,CASSLVFGGEDTEAFF,TGTGCCAGCAGCTTGGTGTTTGGGGGAGAAGACACTGAAGCTTTCTTT
TRBV5-1,NA,TRBJ2-1,NA,CASSFDGSDSYNEQFF,TGCGCCAGCAGCTTCGATGGTAGCGACTCCTACAATGAGCAGTTCTTC
TRBV6-5,NA,TRBJ2-2,NA,CASSYVEGAAGELFF,TGTGCCAGCAGTTACGTAGAAGGGGCGGCCGGGGAGCTGTTTTTT
TRBV7-6,once,TRBJ2-3,NA,CASSLAGSIYTDTQYF,TGTGCCAGCAGCTTAGCGGGTAGTATCTACACAGATACGCAGTATTTT
TRBV27,NA,TRBJ1-1,NA,CASRSTGWATEAFF,TGTGCCAGCAGATCAACGGGGTGGGCCACTGAAGCTTTCTTT
TRBV23-1,NA,TRBJ1-1,TRBD1,CASSQSTGLGQANRLRMNTEAFF,TGCGCCAGCAGTCAATCGACGGGGCTGGGACAGGCAAACCGCCTACGAATGAACACTGAAGCTTTCTTT
TRBV6-2/TRBV6-3,NA,TRBJ1-1,NA,CASSYLFESTPTPGRMNTEAFF,TGTGCCAGCAGTTACCTCTTCGAAAGTACTCCGACCCCGGGACGGATGAACACTGAAGCTTTCTTT
TRBV5-5,NA,TRBJ1-1,NA,CASSFHILDLMNTEAFF,TGTGCCAGCAGCTTTCACATTCTGGACTTGATGAACACTGAAGCTTTCTTT
TRBV29-1,NA,TRBJ2-2,TRBD2,CSVELAAGLFF,TGCAGCGTTGAACTAGCGGCGGGGCTGTTTTTT
TRBV19,once,TRBJ2-7,TRBD2,CASSIASGSDEQYF,TGTGCCAGTAGTATAGCTAGCGGGAGTGATGAGCAGTACTTC
TRBV27,NA,TRBJ2-1,TRBD2,CASSPGTSGLYNEQFF,TGTGCCAGCAGTCCTGGGACTAGCGGACTCTACAATGAGCAGTTCTTC
TRBV30,NA,TRBJ2-7,NA,CAWSYIYEQYF,TGTGCCTGGAGTTACATATACGAGCAGTACTTC
TRBV30,once,TRBJ1-2,NA,CAWIPGTRYGYTF,TGTGCCTGGATTCCCGGGACGCGGTATGGCTACACCTTC
TRBV6-5,NA,TRBJ2-7,NA,CASSYSLFARDEQYF,TGTGCCAGCAGTTACTCGCTCTTCGCCCGGGACGAGCAGTACTTC
TRBV29-1,NA,TRBJ2-3,TRBD2,CSAGLAGTDTQYF,TGCAGCGCGGGACTAGCGGGGACAGATACGCAGTATTTT
TRBV6-2/TRBV6-3,NA,TRBJ2-7,TRBD2,CASSHRSGRDYEQYF,TGTGCCAGCAGTCACCGAAGCGGGAGGGACTACGAGCAGTACTTC
TRBV19,NA,TRBJ1-1,TRBD1,CASSALTGFNTEAFF,TGTGCCAGTAGTGCTCTGACAGGGTTCAACACTGAAGCTTTCTTT
TRBV7-9,NA,TRBJ1-4,NA,CANSPIPATNEKLFF,TGTGCCAACAGCCCCATTCCTGCAACTAATGAAAAACTGTTTTTT
TRBV3-1,NA,TRBJ1-1,TRBD1,CASSQDYRTGGTNTEAFF,TGTGCCAGCAGCCAAGATTATAGGACAGGAGGGACGAACACTGAAGCTTTCTTT
TRBV14,NA,TRBJ1-1,TRBD1,CASSDRVWTEAFF,TGTGCCAGCAGCGACAGGGTGTGGACTGAAGCTTTCTTT
TRBV30,NA,TRBJ1-6,NA,CAWRATGSPLHF,TGTGCCTGGAGAGCTACCGGTTCACCCCTCCACTTT
TRBV20-1,few,TRBJ2-7,TRBD2,CSARDGTSYEQYF,TGCAGTGCTAGAGACGGGACTAGCTACGAGCAGTACTTC
TRBV30,NA,TRBJ2-7,NA,CAWSVTGSHEQYF,TGTGCCTGGAGTGTAACAGGGTCCCACGAGCAGTACTTC
TRBV27,NA,TRBJ1-5,TRBD1,CASSPLGQSQPQHF,TGTGCCAGCAGTCCTCTGGGACAGTCCCAGCCCCAGCATTTT
TRBV12-3/TRBV12-4,NA,TRBJ1-6,NA,CASSLGGIFYNSPLHF,TGTGCCAGCAGTTTGGGCGGGATATTCTATAATTCACCCCTCCACTTT
TRBV4-1,NA,TRBJ1-1,NA,CASSQGVQGRNTEAFF,TGCGCCAGCAGCCAAGGGGTACAAGGCAGGAACACTGAAGCTTTCTTT
TRBV25-1,NA,TRBJ1-2,TRBD1,CASSDQGVDGYTF,TGTGCCAGCAGTGATCAGGGGGTGGATGGCTACACCTTC